The 17 T cell receptor beta chains reported below all come from one sample, sequenced in a study of blood T cell repertoires in COVID-19. Produced via immunoSEQ multiplex PCR; TCRdb's table is partial and in-frame only. The table includes roughly 210,000 clones, around 89% detected once. Material for sequencing was peripheral blood. The receptor source for this set is a man between 65 and 85 years old with acute or convalescent COVID-19.

The chain uses TRBV30 and TRBJ2-4; D gene uncertain. The V and J ends lost 2 bases and 6 bases respectively, with 11 bases between them. Germline V lookup: CDR1 GTSNPN, CDR2 SVGIG (reference sequence). CDR3 length: 13 amino acids. CDR3 residues: CAWSPGLSNIQYF. CDR3 DNA: TGTGCCTGGAGTCCTGGGCTGTCAAACATTCAGTACTTC. Filled out from reference TRBV30 and TRBJ2-4, the complete variable domain reads SQTIHQWPATLVQPVGSPLSLECTVEGTSNPNLYWYRQAAGRGLQLLFYSVGIGQISSEVPQNLSASRPQDRQFILSSKKLLLSDSGFYLCAWSPGLSNIQYFGAGTRLSVL.

The V gene is TRBV5-1, the J gene TRBJ2-2; 9 nucleotides agree with TRBD1. This CDR3 region has 18 residues. J was trimmed by 7 bases and V by 6 bases; bases with no gene match: 19. Per the germline V gene, CDR1 is SGHRS and CDR2 is YFSETQ. The CDR3 here is CASMVGTGRDEKIGELFF. In DNA, the CDR3 is TGCGCCAGCATGGTCGGGACAGGGAGAGATGAGAAGATCGGGGAGCTGTTTTTT.

This clone was found once. The chain uses TRBV28 and TRBJ2-6; D ambiguous. Germline-derived CDR1 and CDR2 are MDHEN and SYDVKM. V gave up 4 bases and J gave up 0 bases, with 7 bases separating them. This CDR3 region has 15 residues. DNA for the CDR3: TGTGCCAGCAGTTCACACAGCTCTGGGGCCAACGTCCTGACTTTC. Amino acid sequence: CASSSHSSGANVLTF.

The rearrangement uses TRBV20-1 and TRBJ2-1; D gene uncertain. The V gene lost 3 bases and the J gene lost 5 bases, with 2 bases spanning the gap. Germline CDR1 DFQATT, CDR2 SNEGSKA (reference sequence). This CDR3 contains 10 residues. The CDR3 DNA follows: TGCAGTGCTAGCGACAATGAGCAGTTCTTC. Translating gives CSASDNEQFF.

In the case of this clone: The germline gene is not matched at one end of the junction; a read error may be the cause. The V call is TRBV6-1, the J call TRBJ1-6; 10 nucleotides agree with TRBD1. The CDR3 is 11 amino acids. CDR1 is MNHNS and CDR2 is SASEGT in the germline V gene. CDR3 region: CASSERGTGEF. The CDR3 bases are TGTGCCAGCAGTGAAAGGGGGACAGGGGAATTT.

Of note for this clone: Other DNA sequences from this sample encode an identical CDR3 as well. The V gene is TRBV7-3, the J gene TRBJ1-1, with 8 bases that match TRBD1. With 5 bases clipped from V and 5 bases from J, the junction kept 4 bases outside the gene matches. The CDR3 sequence is 13 residues long. Germline V gives CDR1 SGHTA, CDR2 FQGTGA. CDR3 sequence: CASSLTGGTEAFF. The CDR3 DNA follows: TGTGCCAGCAGCCTTACAGGGGGTACTGAAGCTTTCTTT.

For this clone: The sample carries other DNA sequences with the same CDR3. The rearrangement links TRBV28 to TRBJ2-1; weak D call: TRBD2 (6 bases). Germline values: CDR1 MDHEN, CDR2 SYDVKM. The CDR3 contains 14 residues. Trimming took 6 bases from V and 0 from J, leaving 9 bases between them. The CDR3 spells CASRAGGSYNEQFF. CDR3 DNA: TGTGCCAGCAGGGCCGGGGGCTCCTACAATGAGCAGTTCTTC.

This chain's CDR3 is CAAGGGSYEQYF. The CDR3 DNA is TGTGCCGCCGGCGGAGGCTCCTACGAGCAGTACTTC. This chain connects TRBV28 to TRBJ2-7, with D possibly matching TRBD2 (5 bases). This CDR3 comprises 12 residues. Per germline, CDR1 MDHEN and CDR2 SYDVKM. Between the trimmed V and J ends, which lost 11 bases and 0 bases, there was a span of 11 bases.

The chain employs TRBV9 and TRBJ2-3; tentative D call: TRBD2 (6 bases). Germline loops: CDR1 SGDLS, CDR2 YYNGEE. Trimming shortened V by 3 bases and J by 5 bases, and 13 bases separated the two germline ends. The CDR3 covers 14 residues. The CDR3 nucleotides are TGTGCCAGCAGCGGTAACCAGGGACTAGATACGCAGTATTTT. Translating it yields CASSGNQGLDTQYF.

The chain is built from TRBV2 and TRBJ1-2; 7 bases agree with TRBD1. Unmatched junction bases numbered 5, after V lost 8 bases and J lost 5 bases. Germline lookup yields CDR1 SNHLY and CDR2 FYNNEI. The CDR3 covers 12 residues. The CDR3 region is CASGTGAYGYTF. The CDR3 region has the DNA TGTGCCAGCGGAACAGGGGCTTATGGCTACACCTTC.

This sequence joins TRBV9 and TRBJ2-5, with TRBD1 matching over 9 bases. Per germline, CDR1 SGDLS and CDR2 YYNGEE. The junction had 9 bases not matched to a gene; V was cut back by 7 bases and J by 5 bases. The CDR3 loop spans 14 amino acids. The CDR3 DNA sequence: TGTGCCAGCGAACAGGGGGCAGGTGGGGAGACCCAGTACTTC. Translating it yields CASEQGAGGETQYF.

The chain couples TRBV27 to TRBJ2-7; 9 bases align to TRBD2. This CDR3 has 17 residues. V trimming: 5 bases; J trimming: 2 bases; junction bases outside the gene matches: 13. CDR1 and CDR2 (germline): MNHEY, SMNVEV (reference sequence). The CDR3 DNA is TGTGCCAGCAGTAGGAAGTCTAGCGGGATGATCACCTACGAGCAGTACTTC. Its translation: CASSRKSSGMITYEQYF.

The chain is built from TRBV4-2 and TRBJ2-3; no clear D gene. The CDR3 is made up of 14 amino acids. Deletions cut 1 base from V and 0 bases from J, with 5 bases between. Germline V lookup: CDR1 LGHNA, CDR2 YNFKEQ. The CDR3 DNA sequence: TGTGCCAGCAGCCAAGTGCGGAGCACAGATACGCAGTATTTT. Residues: CASSQVRSTDTQYF.

The chain recombines TRBV28 with TRBJ2-2; 11 bases align to TRBD2. The CDR3 contains 15 residues. Germline-derived CDR1 and CDR2 are MDHEN and SYDVKM. Trimming at V came to 5 bases and at J to 6 bases, leaving 5 bases not matched to a gene. In DNA form, the CDR3 reads TGTGCCAGCAGTCTCCTAGCGGGAGGAGCCGGGGAGCTGTTTTTT. It specifies CASSLLAGGAGELFF. Full variable domain (outside the CDR3, taken from reference TRBV28 and TRBJ2-2): DVKVTQSSRYLVKRTGEKVFLECVQDMDHENMFWYRQDPGLGLRLIYFSYDVKMKEKGDIPEGYSVSREKKERFSLILESASTNQTSMYLCASSLLAGGAGELFFGEGSRLTVL.

The CDR3 region is CASSIDRVSTGELFF. CDR3 DNA: TGTGCCAGTAGTATAGACAGGGTCAGTACCGGGGAGCTGTTTTTT. The chain recombines TRBV19 with TRBJ2-2; D is possibly TRBD1 (5 bases). The V end was cut by 0 bases, the J end by 5 bases, with 10 bases between. The V gene's germline CDR1 is LNHDA and CDR2 SQIVND (reference sequence). This CDR3 has 15 amino acids.

This chain links TRBV5-1 with TRBJ1-1, with D possibly TRBD1 on 6 matching bases. V was clipped by 0 bases and J by 7 bases, with 16 bases between them. The CDR3 has 15 residues. Germline assignment: CDR1 SGHRS and CDR2 YFSETQ. DNA for the CDR3: TGCGCCAGCAGCTTGGATGCGGGGGCGCGTAGTGAAGCTTTCTTT. Translated, it gives CASSLDAGARSEAFF. Looking up the rest from reference TRBV5-1 and TRBJ1-1 gives the full variable domain: KAGVTQTPRYLIKTRGQQVTLSCSPISGHRSVSWYQQTPGQGLQFLFEYFSETQRNKGNFPGRFSGRQFSNSRSEMNVSTLELGDSALYLCASSLDAGARSEAFFGQGTRLTVV.

Points on this clone: The junction departs from the called germline gene at one end, perhaps through a read error. The genes are TRBV28 and TRBJ1-1; 8 bases map to TRBD1. CDR1 and CDR2 (germline): MDHEN, SYDVKM. CDR3 size: 13 residues. The CDR3 spells CASIAGGRTEVFF. CDR3 bases: TGTGCCAGCATCGCAGGGGGCAGGACTGAAGTTTTCTTT. The whole variable domain, filled in from reference TRBV28 and TRBJ1-1, reads DVKVTQSSRYLVKRTGEKVFLECVQDMDHENMFWYRQDPGLGLRLIYFSYDVKMKEKGDIPEGYSVSREKKERFSLILESASTNQTSMYLCASIAGGRTEVFFGQGTRLTVV.